The 20 T cell receptor beta chains in this list originate from one sample, sequenced in a study of blood T cell repertoires in COVID-19. Measured with immunoSEQ multiplex PCR; TCRdb has only the in-frame clones, and not every one. The sample includes tens of thousands of clones, 60% to 85% of them seen just once. Source material: peripheral blood. The source of these receptors is a human donor with active or convalescent COVID-19. The donor label of this sample is uncertain.

The chain combines TRBV4-3 with TRBJ1-2, with 9 positions matching TRBD1. The CDR3 covers 16 residues. The V gene end was trimmed by 4 bases and the J gene end by 8 bases; junction bases not matched to a gene: 14. Germline V lookup: CDR1 LGHNA, CDR2 YSLEER. The CDR3 DNA reads as TGCGCCAGCAGCCCAGGAAGGACCCTACAGGGGGCCGGCTACACCTTC. This translates into CASSPGRTLQGAGYTF.

V usage is TRBV30 and J usage is TRBJ1-5; TRBD1 agrees at 7 bases. CDR3 length: 15 residues. From germline, CDR1 is GTSNPN and CDR2 SVGIG (reference sequence). J lost 7 bases, V lost 1 base, and 10 bases had no gene match. The CDR3 coding sequence is TGTGCCTGGAGTGATCGACAGGGTTTGTTACAGCCCCAGCATTTT. This gives the protein CAWSDRQGLLQPQHF.

In this sample, this clone turned up once. This sequence joins TRBV12-3 or TRBV12-4 and TRBJ1-2; D is unresolved. This CDR3 is built from 12 residues. Trimming cost V 4 bases and J 3 bases, with 6 bases left between them. The CDR3 reads CASSSGHYGYTF. The CDR3 nucleotides are TGTGCCAGCAGTTCGGGTCACTATGGCTACACCTTC.

This clone was seen a handful of times. The V and J genes are TRBV11-3 and TRBJ1-2; 7 bases map to TRBD1. Germline assignment: CDR1 SGHNT and CDR2 YENEEA. Unmatched junction bases numbered 11, after V lost 5 bases and J lost 5 bases. The CDR3 totals 15 residues. The DNA of the CDR3 is TGTGCCAGCAGCCGACGAGCAGGGGGTTGGTATGGCTACACCTTC. This translates into CASSRRAGGWYGYTF.

This clone was seen a few times. The chain uses TRBV10-3 and TRBJ1-1, with a possible D match to TRBD1 (6 bases). This CDR3 spans 14 amino acids. Trimming took off 11 bases at V and 3 bases at J, with 19 bases between the two ends. The germline gives CDR1 ENHRY, CDR2 SYGVKD. The chain's CDR3 is CASRLQGDHTEAFF. The CDR3 bases are TGTGCCTCAAGGCTACAGGGTGACCACACTGAAGCTTTCTTT.

To note about this clone: The sample holds other DNA sequences that translate to the same CDR3. The chain recombines TRBV3-1 (or the pseudogene TRBV3-2) with TRBJ1-5; maybe TRBD1 (6 bases). The CDR3 is 15 amino acids. Per germline, CDR1 LGHDT and CDR2 YNNKEL (reference sequence). Trimming removed 0 bases from V and 1 base from J, with 7 bases in between. CDR3 protein: CASSQEGGSNQPQHF. The CDR3 DNA follows: TGTGCCAGCAGCCAAGAAGGGGGAAGCAATCAGCCCCAGCATTTT.

This chain uses TRBV7-2 with TRBJ1-1, with 9 bases lining up with TRBD1. The CDR3 totals 16 residues. With 5 bases clipped from V and 5 bases from J, the junction kept 12 bases outside the gene matches. Per the germline V gene, CDR1 is SGHTA and CDR2 is FQGNSA. CDR3 nucleotides: TGTGCCAGCAGCCCGTGGGACAGGGTGGTGGCGACTGAAGCTTTCTTT. Amino acids: CASSPWDRVVATEAFF.

The chain couples TRBV24-1 to TRBJ2-3, with D tentatively TRBD1 (6 bases). V was pared by 3 bases and J by 0 bases, with 18 bases between. The CDR3 sequence is 18 residues long. CDR1 and CDR2 from the germline V gene are KGHDR and SFDVKD. The CDR3 coding sequence is TGTGCCACCAGTGATCCGGCCGGCACAGGGTCTAGCACAGATACGCAGTATTTT. Its translation is CATSDPAGTGSSTDTQYF.

The V and J genes are TRBV11-2 and TRBJ1-2; 9 bases fit TRBD1. The germline gives CDR1 SGHAT, CDR2 FQNNGV. V shed 3 bases, J shed 8 bases, and the junction held 10 bases outside the gene matches. The CDR3 is 15 residues long. CDR3 in amino acids: CASSFTGGAGGGYTF. The CDR3 DNA follows: TGTGCCAGCAGCTTTACAGGGGGCGCAGGGGGCGGCTACACCTTC.

This clone was detected only once. This chain connects TRBV2 to TRBJ2-2; a weak D match, TRBD1 (5 bases). V was pared by 6 bases and J by 6 bases, with 14 bases between. Germline V gene lookup returns CDR1 SNHLY and CDR2 FYNNEI. The CDR3 is 14 amino acids. CDR3 nucleotides: TGTGCCAGCAGCCTTGCAGGGTCCGCCGGGGAGCTGTTTTTT. Encoded protein: CASSLAGSAGELFF.

The sample holds a few counts of this clone. V usage is TRBV25-1 and J usage is TRBJ1-1; 10 nucleotides align to TRBD1. Looked up from germline, CDR1 is MGHDK and CDR2 is SYGVNS. The CDR3 totals 15 residues. The trim removed 5 bases at V and 5 bases at J, leaving 8 bases unmatched. The CDR3 DNA reads as TGTGCCAGCAGTCCTCTGGGACAGGGGAGGACTGAAGCTTTCTTT. Protein: CASSPLGQGRTEAFF.

The chain employs TRBV30 and TRBJ1-6, with D tentatively TRBD1 (6 bases). Germline V gene sequence: CDR1 GTSNPN, CDR2 SVGIG (reference sequence). The CDR3 is 17 residues long. V lost 7 bases to trimming and J lost 1 base, with 20 bases between them. The DNA of the CDR3 is TGTGCCTTACGAATTCAAGCAGGGGTATCCTATAATTCACCCCTCCACTTT. This codes for CALRIQAGVSYNSPLHF.

The chain uses TRBV6-5 and TRBJ2-1, with D possibly matching TRBD1 (7 bases). This CDR3 spans 13 amino acids. The V gene's germline CDR1 is MNHEY and CDR2 SVGAGI. V dropped 6 bases and J dropped 4 bases, with 10 bases sitting between them. CDR3 nucleotide sequence: TGTGCCAGCAGGGCGGGACAGTACAATGAGCAGTTCTTC. Translating gives CASRAGQYNEQFF.

V and J are TRBV5-5 and TRBJ2-1; 8 nucleotides line up with TRBD2. The CDR3 covers 15 residues. The germline gives CDR1 SGHKS, CDR2 YYEKEE (reference sequence). The junction had 4 bases not matched to a gene; V was cut back by 1 base and J by 4 bases. The DNA for the CDR3 is TGTGCCAGCAGCTTGACCGCTAGCGGGTACAATGAGCAGTTCTTC. This encodes CASSLTASGYNEQFF.

This clone was recorded only once. The rearrangement links TRBV30 to TRBJ2-7; 11 nucleotides align to TRBD1. The V gene end was trimmed by 0 bases and the J gene end by 4 bases; junction bases not matched to a gene: 5. There are 15 residues in the CDR3. Germline CDR1 GTSNPN, CDR2 SVGIG (reference sequence). The CDR3 sequence: CAWSVLGTGGYEQYF. CDR3 bases: TGTGCCTGGAGTGTACTCGGGACAGGGGGATACGAGCAGTACTTC.

CDR3 residues: CAWNPGAYEQYF. In DNA form, the CDR3 reads TGTGCCTGGAATCCAGGGGCTTACGAGCAGTACTTC. The gene calls are TRBV30 and TRBJ2-7, with D possibly TRBD1 on 6 matching bases. V was shortened by 4 bases and J by 4 bases, with 11 bases between the two germline ends. This CDR3 contains 12 residues. Looked up from germline, CDR1 is GTSNPN and CDR2 is SVGIG (reference sequence).

The gene calls are TRBV19 and TRBJ2-1, with D unclear. The CDR3 spans 15 residues. Trimming pared 3 bases from V and 6 bases from J, leaving 15 bases between. CDR1 and CDR2 (germline): LNHDA, SQIVND (reference sequence). CDR3 sequence: CASSIGSRILNEQFF. The CDR3 region has the DNA TGTGCCAGTAGTATCGGTAGCAGAATCCTCAATGAGCAGTTCTTC.

The chain carries TRBV7-9 and TRBJ1-5; D not resolved. Deletions cut 2 bases from V and 4 bases from J, with 6 bases between. The CDR3 extends over 13 amino acids. The germline V gene encodes CDR1 SEHNR and CDR2 FQNEAQ (reference sequence). The CDR3 bases are TGTGCCAGCAGCTTAACAGCTAATCAGCCCCAGCATTTT. This translates into CASSLTANQPQHF.

This clone was observed many times. The V call is TRBV10-2, the J call TRBJ2-1; tentatively, D is TRBD1 (7 bases). V dropped 2 bases and J dropped 0 bases, with 14 bases sitting between them. Germline V lookup: CDR1 WSHSY, CDR2 SAAADI. The CDR3 extends over 17 amino acids. CDR3 in amino acids: CASSERTGGASYNEQFF. In DNA, the CDR3 is TGCGCCAGCAGTGAGCGGACAGGCGGGGCCTCCTACAATGAGCAGTTCTTC.

This clone was seen only once. V is TRBV7-2 and J is TRBJ2-7; weak D call: TRBD1 (5 bases). From germline, CDR1 is SGHTA and CDR2 FQGNSA. The CDR3 is made up of 14 amino acids. The ends were cut back, 5 bases at V and 5 bases at J, with 16 bases in the middle. Here the CDR3 reads CASSQLPGYDEQYF. In DNA form, the CDR3 reads TGTGCCAGCAGCCAACTGCCAGGGTACGACGAGCAGTACTTC. Full variable domain (remainder filled in from reference TRBV7-2 and TRBJ2-7): GAGVSQSPSNKVTEKGKDVELRCDPISGHTALYWYRQSLGQGLEFLIYFQGNSAPDKSGLPSDRFSAERTGGSVSTLTIQRTQQEDSAVYLCASSQLPGYDEQYFGPGTRLTVT.